This T cell receptor beta chain originates from a study of blood T cell repertoires in COVID-19. As for the study in general: Sites in the United States, Italy and Spain provided acute and convalescent COVID-19 samples. PBMCs, B-cell-depleted T cells, or T cells provided the cDNA or gDNA that made up the material.

Germline-derived CDR1 and CDR2 are SNHLY and FYNNEI. Trimming took off 3 bases at V and 4 bases at J, with 16 bases between the two ends. The CDR3 consists of 16 residues. Generated by immunoSEQ multiplex PCR, the TCRdb table keeps only in-frame clones and is missing some. The sample consists of about 440,000 clones, 85% to 90% of them appearing once. The rearrangement links TRBV2 to TRBJ1-5; a possible D gene is TRBD1 (5 bases). This TCR was sampled from a woman aged 25 to 39 with acute or convalescent COVID-19. Specimen: peripheral blood. The CDR3 DNA is TGTGCCAGCAGTGATCGATGGGGCGTTGGAAATCAGCCCCAGCATTTT. Protein: CASSDRWGVGNQPQHF.